These 17 T cell receptor beta chains were all obtained from the same sample, sequenced in a study of identical twins. Each CDR3 protein is one row after TCRdb ran MiXCR on the 5' RACE reads. Altogether nearly 650,000 distinct CDR3 sequences are present, roughly 7.1% being singletons, with the ten largest covering about 1.6%. This sample was also put to use in a study of yellow fever vaccine responses in identical twins.

The sample comprised PBMCs. The receptors come from a woman aged 18-29 years in good health.

The gene calls are TRBV5-6 and TRBJ2-3, with 7 bases fitting TRBD1. J was trimmed by 0 bases and V by 3 bases; bases with no gene match: 7. Germline CDR1 SGHDT, CDR2 YYEEEE. This CDR3 spans 16 amino acids. DNA for the CDR3: TGTGCCAGCAGCTCCCTCGGGGACAGAAGCACAGATACGCAGTATTTT. It specifies CASSSLGDRSTDTQYF.

This clonotype was seen at least ten times. The V call is TRBV12-3 or TRBV12-4, the J call TRBJ2-4; no clear D. V lost 3 bases and J lost 2, with 8 bases in between. The CDR3 length is 14 residues. The chain's CDR3 is CASSLWGSKNIQYF. For the CDR3, the DNA is TGTGCCAGCAGTTTGTGGGGTTCCAAAAACATTCAGTACTTC.

This clonotype appeared a few times. The chain recombines TRBV20-1 with TRBJ2-7, with TRBD2 as a possible D gene (6 bases). Trimming removed 3 bases at V and 2 bases at J, with 20 bases between. Germline V gene data show CDR1 as DFQATT and CDR2 as SNEGSKA (reference sequence). CDR3 length equals 16 residues. In DNA form, the CDR3 reads TGCAGTGCTAGTTCCTCCTGGCGGGGAACACCCTACGAGCAGTACGTC. It codes for CSASSSWRGTPYEQYV.

This clonotype has at least ten counts. This chain uses TRBV5-1 with TRBJ2-1; no reliable D call. The germline CDR1 and CDR2 sequences are SGHRS and YFSETQ. Trimming pared 4 bases from V and 5 bases from J, leaving 13 bases between. The length of the CDR3 is 14 residues. The CDR3 region is CASSKDDMNNEQFF. CDR3 coding DNA: TGCGCCAGCAGCAAAGACGACATGAACAATGAGCAGTTCTTC.

This clonotype occurred a few times. The chain combines TRBV2 with TRBJ1-2, with 9 positions matching TRBD1. The germline gives CDR1 SNHLY, CDR2 FYNNEI. The CDR3 sequence is 17 residues long. The V gene end was trimmed by 7 bases and the J gene end by 1 base; junction bases not matched to a gene: 13. In nucleotides, the CDR3 is TGTGCCAGCACCACCTCGGGACAGGGTCTGGTTAACTATGGCTACACCTTC. This encodes CASTTSGQGLVNYGYTF.

This clonotype has a count of ten or more. This chain connects TRBV29-1 to TRBJ1-1; the match to TRBD1 covers 8 bases. The CDR3 consists of 13 residues. Germline CDR1 and CDR2: SQVTM and ANQGSEA. With 6 bases clipped from V and 5 bases from J, the junction kept 8 bases outside the gene matches. The CDR3 protein is CSVQGEAGTEAFF. CDR3 sequence (DNA): TGCAGCGTACAGGGGGAAGCGGGGACTGAAGCTTTCTTT.

The chain recombines TRBV7-2 with TRBJ2-1, with TRBD1 as a possible D gene (5 bases). Germline lookup yields CDR1 SGHTA and CDR2 FQGNSA. The CDR3 spans 14 residues. Deletions cut 2 bases from V and 8 bases from J, with 13 bases between. The CDR3 DNA sequence: TGTGCCAGCAGCTTATCAGGGTCTGTGGATGAGCAGTTCTTC. This encodes CASSLSGSVDEQFF.

This clonotype came up many times. The chain uses TRBV12-3 or TRBV12-4 and TRBJ1-5; the D gene is possibly TRBD1 (6 bases). CDR3 length: 16 amino acids. Trimming removed 7 bases from V and 2 bases from J, with 18 bases in between. The CDR3 protein is CASTPRGGFGNQPQHF. The CDR3 DNA sequence: TGTGCCAGCACCCCCCGGGGGGGCTTCGGCAATCAGCCCCAGCATTTT.

This clonotype appeared many times. J is TRBJ1-1 and V is TRBV6-5; 8 nucleotides agree with TRBD1. Germline loops: CDR1 MNHEY, CDR2 SVGAGI. The CDR3 is made up of 17 amino acids. J lost 1 base, V lost 0 bases, and 7 bases had no gene match. CDR3 nucleotides: TGTGCCAGCAGTTACTCCGGACAGGGTCGAAAGAACACTGAAGCTTTCTTT. It is translated as CASSYSGQGRKNTEAFF.

The V call is TRBV12-3 or TRBV12-4, the J call TRBJ1-5, with D tentatively TRBD1 (6 bases). This CDR3 is built from 14 residues. The V and J ends lost 2 bases and 5 bases respectively, with 10 bases between them. The CDR3 DNA follows: TGTGCCAGCAGTTTATACAGGGCTGATCAGCCCCAGCATTTT. Its translation: CASSLYRADQPQHF.

Ten or more counts support this clonotype. The gene calls are TRBV29-1 and TRBJ2-2, with TRBD1 matching over 9 bases. V lost 4 bases and J lost 5; bases outside the gene matches: 8. This CDR3 is built from 15 residues. Germline V gene lookup returns CDR1 SQVTM and CDR2 ANQGSEA. The CDR3 DNA follows: TGCAGCGTTGTGTGGACAGGGGATATGACCGGGGAGCTGTTTTTT. Translation gives CSVVWTGDMTGELFF.

The table lists this clonotype with a few counts. The chain couples TRBV15 to TRBJ1-1; a possible D gene is TRBD1 (6 bases). The CDR3 totals 17 residues. The V and J ends lost 0 bases and 4 bases respectively, with 18 bases between them. Germline V CDR1 and CDR2: LNHNV, YYDKDF (reference sequence). This CDR3 is CATSRDFGGRVATEAFF. The CDR3 region has the DNA TGTGCCACCAGCAGAGATTTCGGGGGCAGGGTTGCCACTGAAGCTTTCTTT.

The chain is built from TRBV10-2 and TRBJ2-7; 8 bases are a match to TRBD2. The CDR3 is 13 residues long. Germline V gene sequence: CDR1 WSHSY, CDR2 SAAADI. The trim removed 8 bases at V and 8 bases at J, leaving 11 bases unmatched. CDR3: CASQGSSGDKQYF. Here the CDR3 DNA reads TGCGCCAGCCAGGGCAGTAGCGGGGATAAGCAGTACTTC.

This clonotype was observed at least ten times. This chain connects TRBV28 to TRBJ1-3; D remains ambiguous. The V gene's germline CDR1 is MDHEN and CDR2 SYDVKM. V lost 5 bases and J lost 1, with 9 bases in between. This CDR3 spans 14 amino acids. The CDR3 here is CASSPTESGNTIYF. DNA for the CDR3: TGTGCCAGCAGTCCGACCGAATCTGGAAACACCATATATTTT.

This clonotype appeared many times. CDR3: CASSGDGNTEAFF. The CDR3, as DNA: TGTGCCAGCAGTGGGGACGGGAACACTGAAGCTTTCTTT. The chain carries TRBV12-3 or TRBV12-4 and TRBJ1-1, with D possibly TRBD1 on 5 matching bases. V shed 5 bases and J shed 1 base, with 8 bases lying between them. The CDR3 covers 13 residues.

There are a few counts of this clonotype. The chain joins TRBV28 to TRBJ2-3; D unclear. Trimming removed 4 bases from V and 3 bases from J, with 11 bases in between. The V gene's germline CDR1 is MDHEN and CDR2 SYDVKM. The CDR3 sequence is 14 residues long. The CDR3 bases are TGTGCCAGCAGTTCCTCCTCTAGGACAGATACGCAGTATTTT. Translated: CASSSSSRTDTQYF.

V gene TRBV12-3 or TRBV12-4 combines with J gene TRBJ2-7, with a possible D match to TRBD2 (5 bases). This CDR3 region has 12 residues. V lost 6 bases and J lost 9, with 15 bases in between. The CDR3 sequence: CASSRGTRSQYF. As DNA, the CDR3 is TGTGCCAGCAGCCGGGGAACGCGCTCGCAGTACTTC.